This entry lists 4 T cell receptor beta chains sequenced from one sample in a study of PD-1 blockade in classical Hodgkin lymphoma. Specified time point: cycle 4 day 1 (C4D1), after 5 to 7 weeks of nivolumab. Each and every patient relapsed after autologous stem cell transplantation, and patients got differing brentuximab vedotin exposure. Profiling relied on immunoSEQ multiplex PCR, and the TCRdb table lists in-frame clones only, not all of them. This table has 19,000 or so clones, 70% to 90% appearing once. The material was peripheral blood mononuclear cells (PBMCs), obtained before the fourth cycle of nivolumab. These receptors came from a human donor with classical Hodgkin lymphoma.

The V and J genes are TRBV7-6 and TRBJ2-7; 16 bases are shared with TRBD2. Germline V gene data show CDR1 as SGHVS and CDR2 as FNYEAQ. V shed 0 bases, J shed 0 bases, and the junction held 2 bases outside the gene matches. This CDR3 has 18 residues. The CDR3 DNA follows: TGTGCCAGCAGCTTAGCGGGACTAGCGGGAGGGCCCTCCTACGAGCAGTACTTC. This encodes CASSLAGLAGGPSYEQYF.

The genes are TRBV6-1 and TRBJ2-7; a possible D gene is TRBD1 (6 bases). V was pared by 6 bases and J by 6 bases, with 12 bases between. Germline V gives CDR1 MNHNS, CDR2 SASEGT. The CDR3 is 12 amino acids. The CDR3: CASSAGVGEQYV. DNA of the CDR3: TGTGCCAGCAGCGCAGGGGTTGGCGAGCAGTACGTC.

This clone was observed a handful of times. V and J are TRBV2 and TRBJ2-7; D remains ambiguous. The CDR3 has 12 residues. V shed 4 bases and J shed 10 bases, with 14 bases lying between them. Germline CDR1 reads SNHLY; CDR2 reads FYNNEI. CDR3 DNA: TGTGCCAGCAGTGCCCAAGCCCTAGTCCAGTACGTC. Its translation is CASSAQALVQYV.

The chain couples TRBV7-2 to TRBJ2-7, with 8 bases identical to TRBD1. The CDR3 is 15 residues long. Germline CDR1 and CDR2: SGHTA and FQGNSA. With V trimmed by 5 bases and J by 2 bases, 8 bases remained unmatched. CDR3 sequence (DNA): TGTGCCAGCAGCACCACCGGGACAGGCCCCTACGAGCAGTACTTC. Its protein is CASSTTGTGPYEQYF.